The 7 T cell receptor beta chains presented below share a single source sample, sequenced in a study of CD8 T cells in ankylosing spondylitis. TCRdb ran MiXCR on the 5' RACE reads and lists one entry per CDR3 protein. This sample has more than 6,500 distinct CDR3 sequences, with more than 7.5% found just once. Material for sequencing was blood, either unsorted or a sorted T cell fraction (not recorded which). The receptors originated from a male donor with ankylosing spondylitis or in good health (not recorded which).

Ten or more counts support this clonotype. The chain uses TRBV9 and TRBJ1-2, with D possibly matching TRBD1 (6 bases). CDR1 and CDR2 from the germline V gene are SGDLS and YYNGEE. This CDR3 has 13 residues. V was clipped by 0 bases and J by 7 bases, with 10 bases between them. The CDR3 reads CASSVVEGGGYTF. The CDR3, as DNA: TGTGCCAGCAGCGTAGTAGAGGGGGGTGGCTACACCTTC.

The chain uses TRBV9 and TRBJ2-1; D could derive from TRBD1 or TRBD2 (5 bases each). CDR1 is SGDLS and CDR2 is YYNGEE in the germline V gene. The CDR3 consists of 15 residues. V gave up 4 bases and J gave up 0 bases, with 11 bases separating them. The CDR3 spells CASSTGTGSYNEQFF. The DNA of the CDR3 is TGTGCCAGCAGCACCGGGACCGGCTCCTACAATGAGCAGTTCTTC.

By sample share, this clonotype is medium-sized. The chain couples TRBV9 to TRBJ1-1, with 8 bases fitting TRBD1. This CDR3 comprises 13 residues. Per the germline V gene, CDR1 is SGDLS and CDR2 is YYNGEE. After removal of 4 bases from V and 4 bases from J, the junction contained 3 bases not matched to a gene. The CDR3 DNA reads TGTGCCAGCAGCCCAGGGACAGGCACTGAAGCTTTCTTT. It yields the protein CASSPGTGTEAFF.

The chain joins TRBV9 to TRBJ2-1; 9 nucleotides align to TRBD2. V was pared by 8 bases and J by 10 bases, with 10 bases of the junction left unmatched. Germline assignment: CDR1 SGDLS and CDR2 YYNGEE. This CDR3 is built from 13 residues. The chain's CDR3 is CASESGRSSEQFF. Written as DNA, the CDR3 is TGTGCCAGTGAGAGCGGGAGGAGTTCCGAGCAGTTCTTC.

The chain recombines TRBV9 with TRBJ2-3; tentatively, D is TRBD1 (7 bases). The CDR3 extends over 15 amino acids. Germline CDR1 is SGDLS and CDR2 is YYNGEE. V dropped 4 bases and J dropped 0 bases, with 12 bases sitting between them. The CDR3 here is CASSPQGTSTDTQYF. The CDR3 nucleotides are TGTGCCAGCAGCCCACAGGGGACTAGCACAGATACGCAGTATTTT.

This clonotype was seen only a few times. The chain has TRBV9 and TRBJ2-1; 7 positions agree with TRBD1. Looked up from germline, CDR1 is SGDLS and CDR2 is YYNGEE. V trimming: 3 bases; J trimming: 5 bases; junction bases outside the gene matches: 8. The CDR3 is made up of 15 amino acids. Written as DNA, the CDR3 is TGTGCCAGCAGCGCCTTACAGGGGCCGAACAATGAGCAGTTCTTC. As protein: CASSALQGPNNEQFF.

This clonotype was found a few times. The J gene is TRBJ2-1, the V gene TRBV9; D might be TRBD1 (6 bases). With 4 bases removed from V and 9 bases from J, the gap between germline ends came to 17 bases. The CDR3 runs 14 residues. Germline-derived CDR1 and CDR2 are SGDLS and YYNGEE. The CDR3 reads CASSPSSGATEQFF. DNA of the CDR3: TGTGCCAGCAGCCCAAGCTCAGGGGCTACTGAGCAGTTCTTC.